This T cell receptor (beta chain) was captured by sequencing in a study of cytomegalovirus exposure and HLA in healthy donors. Findings and caveats of the study: High specificity and sensitivity for cytomegalovirus status were reported for the classifier. Rare TCR sequences dominated, though some public TCRs recurred in many donors.

The CDR3 extends over 15 amino acids. The germline V gene has CDR1 SGHVS and CDR2 FQNEAQ. The ends lost 5 bases at V and 4 bases at J; junction bases unmatched: 5. Data came from immunoSEQ multiplex PCR; TCRdb stores just in-frame clones and leaves some out. This sample has under 150,000 clones, with around 90% found just once. Regarding this clone: Its antigen remains unidentified.

The source is a woman aged 18-29 years in good health and CMV-seropositive. The genes are TRBV7-8 and TRBJ2-2; 9 bases line up with TRBD1. The sample comprised PBMCs. CDR3 DNA: TGTGCCAGCAGCGGCGGGACAGGGCCCACCGGGGAGCTGTTTTTT. This translates into CASSGGTGPTGELFF.